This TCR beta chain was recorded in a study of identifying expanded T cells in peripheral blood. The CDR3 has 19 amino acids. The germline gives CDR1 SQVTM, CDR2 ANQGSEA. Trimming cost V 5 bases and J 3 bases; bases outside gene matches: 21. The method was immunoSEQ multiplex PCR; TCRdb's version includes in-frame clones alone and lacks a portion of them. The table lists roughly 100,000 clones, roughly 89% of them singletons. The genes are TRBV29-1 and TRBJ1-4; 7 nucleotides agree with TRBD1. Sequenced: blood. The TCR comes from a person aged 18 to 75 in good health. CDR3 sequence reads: CSVLDEPGGGNQANEKLFF. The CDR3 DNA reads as TGCAGCGTTCTGGACGAACCAGGGGGAGGTAATCAGGCTAATGAAAAACTGTTTTTT.